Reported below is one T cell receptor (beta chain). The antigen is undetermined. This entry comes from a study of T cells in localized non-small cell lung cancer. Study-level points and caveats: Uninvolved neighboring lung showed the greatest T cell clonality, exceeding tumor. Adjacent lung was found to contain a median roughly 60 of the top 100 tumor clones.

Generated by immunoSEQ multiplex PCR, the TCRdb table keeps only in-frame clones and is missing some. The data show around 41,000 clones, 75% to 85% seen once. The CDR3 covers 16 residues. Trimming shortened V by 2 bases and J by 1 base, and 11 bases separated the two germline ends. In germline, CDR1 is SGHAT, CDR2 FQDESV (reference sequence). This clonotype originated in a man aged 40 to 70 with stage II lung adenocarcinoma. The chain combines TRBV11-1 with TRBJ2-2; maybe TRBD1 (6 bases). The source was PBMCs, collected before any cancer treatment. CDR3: CASSLITGWNTGELFF. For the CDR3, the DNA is TGTGCCAGCAGCTTAATTACAGGGTGGAACACCGGGGAGCTGTTTTTT.